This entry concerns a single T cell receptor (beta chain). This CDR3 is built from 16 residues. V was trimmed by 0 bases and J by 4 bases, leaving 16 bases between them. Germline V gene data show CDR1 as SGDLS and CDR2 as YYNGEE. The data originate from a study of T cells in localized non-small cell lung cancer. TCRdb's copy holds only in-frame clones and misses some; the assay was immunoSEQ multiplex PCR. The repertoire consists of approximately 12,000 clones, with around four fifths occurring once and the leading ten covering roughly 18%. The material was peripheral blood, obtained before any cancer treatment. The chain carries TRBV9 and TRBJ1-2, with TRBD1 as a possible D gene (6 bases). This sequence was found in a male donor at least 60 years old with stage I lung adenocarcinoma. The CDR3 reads CASSVAGGGALYGYTF. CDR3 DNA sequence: TGTGCCAGCAGCGTAGCTGGGGGGGGCGCCCTCTATGGCTACACCTTC.